This T cell receptor (beta chain) was captured by sequencing in a study of cytomegalovirus exposure and HLA in healthy donors. Study-wide points: Across all donors, roughly uniform sequencing depth was an assumption of the presence/absence analyses. TCR beta sequences reportedly predicted most subjects' HLA-A and HLA-B alleles accurately. Previous analysis showed most TCR beta V segments were productive about 87% or about 30% of the time.

With regard to this clone: Antigen: not known.

60 Vbeta and 13 Jbeta primers were used in PCR. TCRdb keeps only in-frame clones here, not all; method: immunoSEQ multiplex PCR. The sample records about 130,000 clones, approximately 80% being singletons. Unmatched junction bases numbered 7, after V lost 1 base and J lost 8 bases. Germline V gene data show CDR1 as SGHDN and CDR2 as FVKESK. CDR3 length: 15 amino acids. The TCR was taken from a man aged 25 to 40 in good health and CMV-seropositive. V gene TRBV14 combines with J gene TRBJ2-2; TRBD1 matches at 7 bases. Input material: PBMCs. The CDR3 is CASSQGEGANGELFF. The CDR3 bases are TGTGCCAGCAGCCAAGGAGAGGGGGCTAATGGGGAGCTGTTTTTT.